Shown below are 4 T cell receptor beta chains from a single sample sequenced in a study of CD8 T cells in Susac syndrome. With random hexamers, about 0.5 to 1 ug RNA was reverse transcribed. TCRdb independently ran MiXCR on the immunoSEQ multiplex PCR reads; one entry per CDR3 protein. The sample has 150,000 to 200,000 distinct CDR3 sequences; 93% are singletons. The sequenced material came from CD4+ T cells from PBMCs. These receptors were collected from a human donor in good health.

J is TRBJ2-6 and V is TRBV4-2; weak D call: TRBD2 (5 bases). Trimming took off 0 bases at V and 0 bases at J, with 12 bases between the two ends. In germline, CDR1 is LGHNA, CDR2 YNFKEQ. The CDR3 consists of 18 residues. As DNA, the CDR3 is TGTGCCAGCAGCCAAGATATCCGGGGAAACTCTGGGGCCAACGTCCTGACTTTC. Amino acids: CASSQDIRGNSGANVLTF.

The gene calls are TRBV11-3 and TRBJ2-2; D is possibly TRBD1 or TRBD2 (6 bases each). Germline V gene lookup returns CDR1 SGHNT and CDR2 YENEEA. V was trimmed by 2 bases and J by 6 bases, leaving 19 bases between them. This CDR3 has 17 amino acids. This CDR3 is CASSLNPLGAGPGELFF. The DNA for the CDR3 is TGTGCCAGCAGCTTAAACCCTCTGGGGGCGGGGCCCGGGGAGCTGTTTTTT.

The V gene is TRBV7-8, the J gene TRBJ2-2; D remains ambiguous. Germline V gene data show CDR1 as SGHVS and CDR2 as FQNEAQ. The ends were cut back, 5 bases at V and 5 bases at J, with 12 bases in the middle. CDR3 length: 14 residues. The CDR3 sequence: CASSLKTLTGELFF. Here the CDR3 DNA reads TGTGCCAGCAGCCTAAAGACGTTAACCGGGGAGCTGTTTTTT.

The chain employs TRBV29-1 and TRBJ2-1; D gene ambiguous. The CDR3 contains 14 residues. V was pared by 5 bases and J by 9 bases, with 20 bases between. In germline, CDR1 is SQVTM, CDR2 ANQGSEA. This CDR3 is CSVLRVRVLSEQFF. As DNA, the CDR3 is TGCAGCGTTCTAAGGGTTAGGGTATTGTCTGAGCAGTTCTTC.